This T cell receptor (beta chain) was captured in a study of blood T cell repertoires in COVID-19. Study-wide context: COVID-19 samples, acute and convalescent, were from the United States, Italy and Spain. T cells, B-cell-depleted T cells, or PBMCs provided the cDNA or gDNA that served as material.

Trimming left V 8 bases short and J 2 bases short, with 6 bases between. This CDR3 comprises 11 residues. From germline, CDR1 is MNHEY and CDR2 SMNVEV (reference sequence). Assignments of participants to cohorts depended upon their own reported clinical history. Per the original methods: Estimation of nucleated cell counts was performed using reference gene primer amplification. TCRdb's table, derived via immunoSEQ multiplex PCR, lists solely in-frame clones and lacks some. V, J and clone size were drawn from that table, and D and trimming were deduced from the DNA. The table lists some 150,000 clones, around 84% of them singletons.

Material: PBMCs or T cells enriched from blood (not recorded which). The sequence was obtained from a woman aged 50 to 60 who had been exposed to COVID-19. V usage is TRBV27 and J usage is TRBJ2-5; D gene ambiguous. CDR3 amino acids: CASRQQETQYF. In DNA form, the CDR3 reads TGTGCCAGCCGACAACAAGAGACCCAGTACTTC.